This is a list of T cell receptor beta chains from one sample in a study of neurological immune-mediated disorders. A single record per CDR3 protein comes from TCRdb applying MiXCR to the 5' RACE reads. The data contain roughly 30,000 distinct CDR3 sequences, roughly 14% of them singletons. Sequenced input: CD4+ T cells from blood. The receptors derive from a female donor with HTLV-1-associated myelopathy (HAM/TSP). CDR3s include the opening cysteine and the closing phenylalanine or tryptophan. The order of the fields is CDR3 length, V gene, D gene, clone size, J gene, CDR3 protein, CDR3 DNA. A D gene is named only where the DNA matches it firmly. A row's size may be missing; if present it is once, few, many or a size class.

>13|TRBV5-1|-|many|TRBJ1-2
CASSYAQNYGYTF
TGCGCCAGCAGCTATGCACAGAACTATGGCTACACCTTC
>16|TRBV7-2|-|many|TRBJ2-3
CASRGGWGRGPGTQYF
TGTGCCAGCAGGGGGGGATGGGGGCGGGGGCCCGGTACGCAGTATTTT
>11|TRBV24-1|-|many|TRBJ1-2
CATSSGVGYTF
TGTGCCACCAGCTCAGGGGTTGGCTACACCTTC
>13|TRBV24-1|-|many|TRBJ2-2
CATSAGYTGELFF
TGTGCCACCAGTGCGGGGTACACCGGGGAGCTGTTTTTT
>16|TRBV10-3|-|many|TRBJ1-6
CAISEKGPSYNSPLHF
TGTGCCATCAGTGAGAAAGGACCTTCCTATAATTCACCCCTCCACTTT
>14|TRBV5-1|-|many|TRBJ2-2
CASRTDTNTGELFF
TGCGCCAGCCGGACAGACACGAACACCGGGGAGCTGTTTTTT
>17|TRBV6-5|-|many|TRBJ2-3
CASSDWGGGGDTDTQYF
TGTGCCAGCAGTGACTGGGGGGGCGGCGGGGATACAGATACGCAGTATTTT
>12|TRBV20-1|-|medium-sized|TRBJ2-5
CSASSRAETQYF
TGCAGTGCTAGTAGCAGGGCAGAGACCCAGTACTTC
>15|TRBV5-1|-|many|TRBJ1-5
CASSLYGDNNQPQHF
TGCGCCAGCAGCTTGTATGGGGACAACAATCAGCCCCAGCATTTT
>16|TRBV2|-|few|TRBJ2-2
CASSSSARGAPGELFF
TGTGCCAGCAGTTCGAGCGCCAGGGGGGCCCCCGGGGAGCTGTTTTTT
>12|TRBV20-1|-|many|TRBJ1-1
CSASGGHTEAFF
TGCAGTGCTAGTGGCGGCCACACTGAAGCTTTCTTT
>13|TRBV6-4|-|many|TRBJ2-5
CASSEYPLGTQYF
TGTGCCAGCAGTGAATATCCACTGGGAACCCAGTACTTC
>16|TRBV12-3/TRBV12-4|TRBD2|many|TRBJ2-1
CASSSTSGSSYNEQFF
TGTGCCAGCAGTAGTACTAGCGGGAGCTCCTACAATGAGCAGTTCTTC
>13|TRBV20-1|-|many|TRBJ2-2
CSARGRVTGELFF
TGCAGTGCCCGCGGGCGCGTCACCGGGGAGCTGTTTTTT
>14|TRBV7-7|TRBD1|many|TRBJ1-4
CASGSGTAFEKLFF
TGTGCTAGCGGATCCGGGACAGCTTTTGAAAAACTGTTTTTT
>20|TRBV11-3|-|-|TRBJ1-5
CASSSDISEKLFFGSGTQHF
-
>16|TRBV7-6|-|many|TRBJ2-7
CASSPQAGLTSYEQYF
TGTGCCAGCAGCCCACAAGCGGGTCTGACTTCCTACGAGCAGTACTTC
>17|TRBV20-1|-|many|TRBJ2-3
CSAIGGGAGWGTDTQYF
TGCAGTGCTATAGGTGGGGGGGCCGGATGGGGCACAGATACGCAGTATTTT
>13|TRBV7-9|-|many|TRBJ1-5
CASSFKGDQPQHF
TGTGCCAGCAGCTTTAAGGGGGATCAGCCCCAGCATTTT
>14|TRBV6-2/TRBV6-3|-|many|TRBJ2-1
CASRLNRGGNEQFF
TGTGCCAGCAGGCTGAACAGGGGAGGGAATGAGCAGTTCTTC
>12|TRBV20-1|-|many|TRBJ2-5
CSAMQTGETQYF
TGCAGTGCTATGCAGACAGGAGAGACCCAGTACTTC
>18|TRBV24-1|-|many|TRBJ2-3
CATSAASPEGDHPDTQYF
TGTGCCACCAGTGCCGCCTCACCCGAAGGCGACCATCCAGATACGCAGTATTTT
>13|TRBV19|-|many|TRBJ1-1
CASSAELNTEAFF
TGTGCCAGTAGTGCAGAGCTGAACACTGAAGCTTTCTTT
>15|TRBV25-1|TRBD1|many|TRBJ2-5
CASSEKTGRVETQYF
TGTGCCAGCAGTGAAAAGACAGGGCGGGTTGAGACCCAGTACTTC
>14|TRBV29-1|-|-|TRBJ2-3
CRVDLLVATDTQYF
TGCAGAGTGGACCTCCTAGTGGCCACAGATACGCAATATTTT
>15|TRBV5-1|TRBD1|many|TRBJ1-2
CASSLTGGSDYGYTF
TGCGCCAGCAGCTTGACAGGGGGCAGTGACTATGGCTACACCTTC
>15|TRBV21-1|-|-|TRBJ2-7
CASIKAQEVSYEQYF
TGTGCCAGCATTAAAGCACAGGAGGTGTCCTACGAGCAGTACTTC
>15|TRBV5-6|TRBD2|many|TRBJ2-3
CASSLVLAGADTQYF
TGTGCCAGCAGCTTGGTACTAGCGGGGGCAGATACGCAGTATTTT
>15|TRBV5-1|-|-|TRBJ2-3
CASSSQGGDTDTQYF
TGCGCCAGCAGCTCACAGGGTGGCGACACAGATACGCAGTATTTT
>14|TRBV5-6|-|many|TRBJ2-4
CASSLRRAKNIQYF
TGTGCCAGCAGCTTAAGACGTGCCAAAAACATTCAGTACTTC
>13|TRBV29-1|-|many|TRBJ2-2
CSVEEGPTGELFF
TGCAGCGTTGAGGAGGGGCCCACCGGGGAGCTGTTTTTT
>19|TRBV12-3/TRBV12-4|-|many|TRBJ2-1
CASSWDPTRWGPTGNEQFF
TGTGCCAGCAGCTGGGACCCAACTCGTTGGGGCCCTACAGGCAATGAGCAGTTCTTC
>14|TRBV6-2/TRBV6-3|TRBD1|many|TRBJ2-5
CASSYRDSRETQYF
TGTGCCAGCAGTTACCGGGACAGTCGAGAGACCCAGTACTTC
>14|TRBV6-5|-|many|TRBJ2-1
CASTPDFSYNEQFF
TGTGCCAGCACCCCCGACTTTTCCTACAATGAGCAGTTCTTC
>13|TRBV20-1|-|many|TRBJ2-1
CSARRSLFAEQFF
TGCAGTGCCCGGAGGTCCCTTTTTGCTGAGCAGTTCTTC
>16|TRBV10-3|TRBD1|many|TRBJ1-1
CAISGGQGNGETEAFF
TGTGCCATCAGTGGGGGACAGGGGAATGGAGAAACTGAAGCTTTCTTT
>14|TRBV5-1|-|many|TRBJ2-5
CASSSWTDQETQYF
TGCGCCAGCAGTTCCTGGACAGATCAAGAGACCCAGTACTTC
>14|TRBV6-2/TRBV6-3|TRBD1|many|TRBJ1-1
CASRRQGGNTEAFF
TGTGCCAGCAGGCGACAGGGGGGGAACACTGAAGCTTTCTTT
>15|TRBV5-1|-|many|TRBJ1-1
CASSLELRQQGEAFF
TGCGCCAGCAGCTTGGAATTGCGACAGCAAGGTGAAGCTTTCTTT
>13|TRBV12-5|-|many|TRBJ2-7
CASGDSLSYEQYF
TGTGCTAGTGGCGACTCTTTGTCCTACGAGCAGTACTTC
>15|TRBV3-1|TRBD2|many|TRBJ2-7
CASSQEPGRAYEQYF
TGTGCCAGCAGCCAAGAGCCCGGGAGGGCTTATGAGCAGTACTTC
>13|TRBV29-1|-|many|TRBJ1-1
CSVLRPLNTEAFF
TGCAGCGTTTTACGGCCCCTGAACACTGAAGCTTTCTTT
>13|TRBV7-8|-|many|TRBJ2-7
CASSPGRVDEQYF
TGTGCCAGCAGCCCCGGGCGGGTGGACGAGCAGTACTTC
>14|TRBV11-2|-|many|TRBJ2-7
CASSLVSLAREQYF
TGTGCCAGCAGCTTAGTAAGCCTAGCACGCGAGCAGTACTTC
>13|TRBV5-1|-|many|TRBJ2-3
CASSGTSTDTQYF
TGCGCCAGCAGCGGGACTAGCACAGATACGCAGTATTTT
>13|TRBV2|TRBD1|many|TRBJ2-1
CATNRGRYNEQFF
TGTGCCACCAACAGGGGTCGATACAATGAGCAGTTCTTC
>16|TRBV20-1|-|many|TRBJ2-5
CSARDGRVTKQETQYF
TGCAGTGCTAGAGACGGCAGGGTGACAAAACAAGAGACCCAGTACTTC
>14|TRBV11-3|-|many|TRBJ2-1
CASSKGAATDEQFF
TGTGCCAGCAGCAAAGGGGCAGCCACCGATGAGCAGTTCTTC